Listed below are T cell receptor beta chains from one sample, sequenced in a study of cytomegalovirus exposure and HLA in healthy donors. Measured with immunoSEQ multiplex PCR; TCRdb has only the in-frame clones, and not every one. The sample records about 130,000 clones, less than 80% being singletons. Sample: PBMCs. The origin of the receptors is a woman aged 45 to 65 in good health and CMV-seronegative. CDR3s include the opening cysteine and the closing phenylalanine or tryptophan. Fields, in order: V gene, D gene, J gene, CDR3 protein. The D gene is left open where the match is weak.

>TRBV6-5|TRBD1|TRBJ1-1
CASSYSTGGEAFF
>TRBV7-2|TRBD1|TRBJ2-7
CASSLDLGTGGYEQYF
>TRBV4-1|-|TRBJ2-1
CASSQFASHDKVGEQFF
>TRBV28|TRBD1|TRBJ1-5
CASRIPGQGGQPQHF
>TRBV19|TRBD1|TRBJ2-1
CASSIGGLTGQFDNEQFF
>TRBV4-3|-|TRBJ1-1
CASSPGGSGRNTEAFF
>TRBV27|-|TRBJ2-7
CASKRSGQLPYEQYF
>TRBV28|TRBD1|TRBJ1-2
CASSEETGTGVYGYTF
>TRBV28|TRBD1|TRBJ1-2
CASSSPWDRDYGYTF
>TRBV6-1|-|TRBJ1-5
CASSEARYDQPQHF
>TRBV27|-|TRBJ2-3
CASSSIRGAGTDTQYF
>TRBV18|-|TRBJ2-1
CASSVGSRAYNEQFF
>TRBV27|TRBD1|TRBJ2-7
CASRAGTGGGRNEQYF
>TRBV4-2|-|TRBJ1-2
CASSQDQGFYGYTF
>TRBV7-8|TRBD1|TRBJ2-7
CASSSGQGINEQYF
>TRBV27|TRBD2|TRBJ2-7
CASRKLAATYEQYF
>TRBV9|TRBD1|TRBJ1-1
CASSVGTGLEAFF
>TRBV28|-|TRBJ1-5
CASSLYALGARGQPQHF
>TRBV4-2|TRBD1|TRBJ1-2
CASSQVGQGIEGYTF
>TRBV5-4|-|TRBJ2-7
CASSSGLTGEQYF
>TRBV5-4|TRBD1|TRBJ2-3
CASSQDRVDTQYF
>TRBV28|-|TRBJ2-1
CASSIWGASPNNEQFF
>TRBV7-8|TRBD2|TRBJ2-3
CASSHIAGGLPGTDTQYF
>TRBV11-3|-|TRBJ2-7
CASSLTPGSYEQYF
>TRBV11-2|-|TRBJ1-5
CASSSTALEPQHF
>TRBV28|-|TRBJ2-3
CASSWRGDTDTQYF
>TRBV6-6|-|TRBJ2-7
CASSRGYF
>TRBV14|TRBD2|TRBJ2-1
CASSQERNSRWREAPLNEQFF
>TRBV27|-|TRBJ1-5
CASRAAGQPQHF
>TRBV7-9|-|TRBJ2-7
CASSKQVDEQYF
>TRBV30|TRBD1|TRBJ1-5
CAWSVGGGQPQHF
>TRBV10-3|TRBD1|TRBJ2-7
CAISDWTGGKTNSSYEQYF